These 11 T cell receptor beta chains were sequenced from one sample in a study of OX40 agonist ivuxolimab in advanced cancers. TCRdb keeps only in-frame clones here, not all; method: immunoSEQ multiplex PCR. The sample yields under 60,000 clones, roughly 80% seen once. Here the sequenced sample was CD4+ or CD8+ T cells sorted from blood, taken in a trial of the OX40 agonist ivuxolimab. Source of these receptors: an adult with an advanced solid tumor such as melanoma, head and neck, liver or kidney cancer.

J is TRBJ2-7 and V is TRBV10-3; D not resolved. V lost 11 bases and J 4 bases, leaving 15 bases between the germline ends. Germline assignment: CDR1 ENHRY and CDR2 SYGVKD. The CDR3 is made up of 12 amino acids. CDR3 loop: CAVLRGDYEQYF. CDR3 nucleotides: TGTGCCGTCCTTCGTGGGGATTACGAGCAGTACTTC.

The chain combines TRBV7-3 with TRBJ1-6; no clear D. This CDR3 has 14 residues. Germline lookup yields CDR1 SGHTA and CDR2 FQGTGA. Trimming stripped 3 bases from V and 7 bases from J, with 10 bases between. The CDR3 loop reads CASSFWATNSPLHF. The CDR3 coding sequence is TGTGCCAGCAGCTTCTGGGCTACAAATTCACCCCTCCACTTT.

This clone appeared a few times. The chain has TRBV9 and TRBJ2-2, with D tentatively TRBD1 (5 bases). Germline V lookup: CDR1 SGDLS, CDR2 YYNGEE. Deletions cut 0 bases from V and 1 base from J, with 7 bases between. This CDR3 has 15 residues. The CDR3 reads CASSVAGLNTGELFF. The CDR3 nucleotides read TGTGCCAGCAGCGTAGCAGGGTTGAACACCGGGGAGCTGTTTTTT.

V usage is TRBV7-2 and J usage is TRBJ2-7; 11 bases match TRBD2. The V gene's germline CDR1 is SGHTA and CDR2 FQGNSA. Trimming removed 0 bases from V and 5 bases from J; junction bases left unmatched: 6. CDR3 size: 16 residues. This chain's CDR3 is CASSLAASGGPHEQYF. The CDR3 nucleotides are TGTGCCAGCAGCTTAGCGGCTAGCGGGGGGCCCCACGAGCAGTACTTC.

The V and J genes are TRBV5-4 and TRBJ2-7, with D tentatively TRBD2 (5 bases). V lost 7 bases and J lost 9, with 20 bases in between. The CDR3 is 13 amino acids. From germline, CDR1 is SGHNT and CDR2 YYREEE (reference sequence). CDR3 bases: TGTGCCAGCCAGCTATTCAGCGGCCAAGTGCAGTACTTC. Amino acid sequence: CASQLFSGQVQYF.

Note on this clone: Within the sample, other DNA sequences also encode this same CDR3. The V and J genes are TRBV5-1 and TRBJ2-5; 14 positions agree with TRBD2. CDR3 size: 15 residues. The germline V gene has CDR1 SGHRS and CDR2 YFSETQ. The trim removed 4 bases at V and 5 bases at J, leaving 4 bases unmatched. CDR3 region: CASSPGLAGVETQYF. In DNA form, the CDR3 reads TGCGCCAGCAGCCCGGGACTAGCGGGGGTGGAGACCCAGTACTTC.

This chain uses TRBV12-5 with TRBJ2-3; maybe TRBD2 (6 bases). In germline, CDR1 is LGHNT, CDR2 FRNRAP. The CDR3 length is 12 residues. Trimming removed 2 bases from V and 6 bases from J, with 6 bases in between. In DNA form, the CDR3 reads TGTGCTAGTGGTTTGCGGGAGGATACGCAGTATTTT. Translation gives CASGLREDTQYF.

The chain uses TRBV19 and TRBJ2-7, with 10 positions matching TRBD1. The J segment lost 2 bases and the V segment lost 10 bases, leaving 8 bases of the junction unmatched. This CDR3 region has 14 residues. Germline CDR1 LNHDA, CDR2 SQIVND (reference sequence). In nucleotides, the CDR3 is TGTGCCACCTCGACAGGGGGCAAGACCTACGAGCAGTACTTC. Encoded protein: CATSTGGKTYEQYF.

The V call is TRBV6-1, the J call TRBJ2-5; no clear D gene. The V gene's germline CDR1 is MNHNS and CDR2 SASEGT. This CDR3 has 13 residues. V lost 8 bases and J 0 bases, leaving 10 bases between the germline ends. CDR3 nucleotides: TGTGCCAGCGTAAGACTCGACCAAGAGACCCAGTACTTC. As protein: CASVRLDQETQYF.

This clone was observed a handful of times. The chain is built from TRBV6-5 and TRBJ2-1; D may correspond to TRBD1 or TRBD2 (6 bases each). V was cut by 6 bases and J by 10 bases, with 16 bases left in between. Germline V lookup: CDR1 MNHEY, CDR2 SVGAGI. The CDR3 runs 13 residues. This CDR3 is CASSPPGAGEQFF. In nucleotides, the CDR3 is TGTGCCAGCAGCCCCCCGGGGGCCGGGGAGCAGTTCTTC.

The V call is TRBV5-4, the J call TRBJ1-1; a possible D gene is TRBD1 (5 bases). This CDR3 is 15 amino acids long. V shed 0 bases and J shed 9 bases, with 18 bases lying between them. CDR1 and CDR2 from the germline V gene are SGHNT and YYREEE (reference sequence). The CDR3 DNA reads as TGTGCCAGCAGCTTGGATTGGGGGGGAAGTCAGAAAGCTTTCTTT. It codes for CASSLDWGGSQKAFF.